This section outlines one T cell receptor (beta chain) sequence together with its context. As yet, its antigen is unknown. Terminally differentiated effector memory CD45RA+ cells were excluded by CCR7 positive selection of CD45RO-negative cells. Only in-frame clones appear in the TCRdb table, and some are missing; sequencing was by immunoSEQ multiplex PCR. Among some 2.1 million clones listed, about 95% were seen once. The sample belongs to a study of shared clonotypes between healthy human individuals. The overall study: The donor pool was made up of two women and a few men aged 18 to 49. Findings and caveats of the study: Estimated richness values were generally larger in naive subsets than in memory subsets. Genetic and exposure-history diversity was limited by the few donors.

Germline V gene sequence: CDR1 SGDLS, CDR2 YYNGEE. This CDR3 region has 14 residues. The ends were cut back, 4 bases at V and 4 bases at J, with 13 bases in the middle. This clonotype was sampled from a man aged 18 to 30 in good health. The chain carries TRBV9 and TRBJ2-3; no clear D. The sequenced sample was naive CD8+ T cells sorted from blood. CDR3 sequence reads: CASSSRYEPDTQYF. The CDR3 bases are TGTGCCAGCAGCTCACGTTACGAGCCAGATACGCAGTATTTT.